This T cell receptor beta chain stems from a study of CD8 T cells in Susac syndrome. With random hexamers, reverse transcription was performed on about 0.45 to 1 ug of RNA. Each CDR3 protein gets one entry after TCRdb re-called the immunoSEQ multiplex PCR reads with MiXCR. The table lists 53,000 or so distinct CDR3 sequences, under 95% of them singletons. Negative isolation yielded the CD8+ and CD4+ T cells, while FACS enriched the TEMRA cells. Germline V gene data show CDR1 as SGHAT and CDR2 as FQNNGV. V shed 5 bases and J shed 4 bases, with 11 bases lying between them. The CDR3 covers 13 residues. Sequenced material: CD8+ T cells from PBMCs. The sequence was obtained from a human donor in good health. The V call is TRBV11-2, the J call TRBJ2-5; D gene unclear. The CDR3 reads CASSPFQGETQYF. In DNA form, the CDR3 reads TGTGCCAGCAGCCCTTTCCAAGGAGAGACCCAGTACTTC.